This T cell receptor (beta chain) appears in the sequencing data of a study of cytomegalovirus exposure and HLA in healthy donors. The study, taken as a whole, reports: Per published reports, the classifier diagnosed cytomegalovirus status with high specificity and sensitivity.

V lost 4 bases and J lost 6, with 10 bases in between. Germline lookup yields CDR1 SGHTA and CDR2 FQGNSA. This CDR3 contains 13 residues. The method was immunoSEQ multiplex PCR; TCRdb's version includes in-frame clones alone and lacks a portion of them. Of tens of thousands of clones in the sample, over 85% were seen once. A word on this clone: Its specificity is not known.

Sequenced material: PBMCs. This receptor was obtained from a woman between 18 and 29 years old in good health and CMV-seropositive. The rearrangement links TRBV7-2 to TRBJ1-5; D may be TRBD1 (6 bases). The CDR3 nucleotides are TGTGCCAGCAGCTGGAACAGGGCTCAGCCCCAGCATTTT. This gives the protein CASSWNRAQPQHF.